Listed here are 3 T cell receptor beta chains from one sample, sequenced in a study of blood T cell repertoires in COVID-19. This table comes from immunoSEQ multiplex PCR, and its TCRdb copy is limited to in-frame clones, with some not included. This table holds a few hundred thousand clones, 84% found once. The sequencing input was peripheral blood. The receptor source for this set is a man in his forties who had recovered from COVID-19.

The genes are TRBV5-6 and TRBJ2-7; TRBD1 matches 9 bases. The CDR3 contains 14 residues. Per the germline V gene, CDR1 is SGHDT and CDR2 is YYEEEE. J gave up 3 bases and V 5 bases, and 6 bases lay outside the gene matches. The CDR3 is CASRTGTGIYEQYF. Here the CDR3 DNA reads TGTGCCAGCAGAACCGGGACAGGGATCTACGAGCAGTACTTC.

The chain uses TRBV27 and TRBJ2-1; 10 nucleotides line up with TRBD1. The CDR3 loop spans 17 amino acids. Trimming removed 6 bases from V and 8 bases from J; junction bases left unmatched: 16. Looked up from germline, CDR1 is MNHEY and CDR2 is SMNVEV (reference sequence). The CDR3 loop is CASRKKIPGQGWYEQFF. The CDR3 DNA reads TGTGCCAGCAGGAAAAAAATACCGGGACAGGGGTGGTATGAGCAGTTCTTC.

The chain recombines TRBV12-3 or TRBV12-4 with TRBJ1-2; D is unclear. This CDR3 is built from 12 residues. V was clipped by 2 bases and J by 5 bases, with 6 bases between them. The CDR3 DNA follows: TGTGCCAGCAGTTTACACTATTATGGCTACACCTTC. Encoded protein: CASSLHYYGYTF.